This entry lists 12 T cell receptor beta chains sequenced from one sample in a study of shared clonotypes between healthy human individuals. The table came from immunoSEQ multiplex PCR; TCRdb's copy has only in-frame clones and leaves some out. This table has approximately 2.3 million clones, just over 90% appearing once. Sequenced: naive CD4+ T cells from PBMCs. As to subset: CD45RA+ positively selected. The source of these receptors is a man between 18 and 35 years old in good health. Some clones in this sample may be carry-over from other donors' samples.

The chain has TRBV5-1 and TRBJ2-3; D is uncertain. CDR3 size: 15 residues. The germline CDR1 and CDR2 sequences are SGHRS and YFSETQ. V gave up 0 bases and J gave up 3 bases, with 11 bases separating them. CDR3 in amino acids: CASSLEYGQTDTQYF. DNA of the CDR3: TGCGCCAGCAGCTTGGAATACGGCCAGACAGATACGCAGTATTTT.

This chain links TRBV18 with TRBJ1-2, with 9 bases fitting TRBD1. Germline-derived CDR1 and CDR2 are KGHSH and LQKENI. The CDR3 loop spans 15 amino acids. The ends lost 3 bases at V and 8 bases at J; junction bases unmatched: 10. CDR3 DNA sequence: TGTGCCAGCTCACCCGAACAGGGGGCTCAGAGAGGCTACACCTTC. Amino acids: CASSPEQGAQRGYTF. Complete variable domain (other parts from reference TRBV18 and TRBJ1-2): NAGVMQNPRHLVRRRGQEARLRCSPMKGHSHVYWYRQLPEEGLKFMVYLQKENIIDESGMPKERFSAEFPKEGPSILRIQQVVRGDSAAYFCASSPEQGAQRGYTFGSGTRLTVV.

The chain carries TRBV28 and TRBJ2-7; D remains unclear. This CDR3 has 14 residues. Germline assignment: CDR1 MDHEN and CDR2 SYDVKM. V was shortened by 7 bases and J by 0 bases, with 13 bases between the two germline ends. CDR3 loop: CASTAYSGSYEQYF. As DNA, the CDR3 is TGTGCCAGCACCGCCTATTCCGGCTCCTACGAGCAGTACTTC. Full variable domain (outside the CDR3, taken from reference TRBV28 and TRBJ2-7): DVKVTQSSRYLVKRTGEKVFLECVQDMDHENMFWYRQDPGLGLRLIYFSYDVKMKEKGDIPEGYSVSREKKERFSLILESASTNQTSMYLCASTAYSGSYEQYFGPGTRLTVT.

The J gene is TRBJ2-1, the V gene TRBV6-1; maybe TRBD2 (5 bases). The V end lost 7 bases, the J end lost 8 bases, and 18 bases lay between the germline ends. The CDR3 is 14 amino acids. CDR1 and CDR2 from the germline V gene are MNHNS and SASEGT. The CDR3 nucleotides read TGTGCCAGCACCAACCGGGCCTCCGGGGATGAGCAGTTCTTC. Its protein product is CASTNRASGDEQFF.

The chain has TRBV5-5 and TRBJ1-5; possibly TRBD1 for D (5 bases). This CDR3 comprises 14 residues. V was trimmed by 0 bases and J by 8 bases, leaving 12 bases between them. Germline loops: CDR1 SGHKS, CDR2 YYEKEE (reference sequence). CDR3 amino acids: CASSLGDLREPQHF. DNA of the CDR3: TGTGCCAGCAGCTTGGGGGACCTAAGAGAGCCCCAGCATTTT.

Here the CDR3 reads CATITAGNTIYF. The CDR3 nucleotides read TGTGCCACCATCACGGCCGGAAACACCATATATTTT. The V gene is TRBV25-1, the J gene TRBJ1-3; no clear D gene. There are 12 residues in the CDR3. Germline V CDR1 and CDR2: MGHDK, SYGVNS. V was trimmed by 10 bases and J by 4 bases, leaving 11 bases between them.

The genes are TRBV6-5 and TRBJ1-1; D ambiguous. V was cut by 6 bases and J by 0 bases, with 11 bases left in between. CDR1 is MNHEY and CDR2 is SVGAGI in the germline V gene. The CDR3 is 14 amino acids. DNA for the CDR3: TGTGCCAGCAGAACCCCAGGACTGAACACTGAAGCTTTCTTT. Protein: CASRTPGLNTEAFF.

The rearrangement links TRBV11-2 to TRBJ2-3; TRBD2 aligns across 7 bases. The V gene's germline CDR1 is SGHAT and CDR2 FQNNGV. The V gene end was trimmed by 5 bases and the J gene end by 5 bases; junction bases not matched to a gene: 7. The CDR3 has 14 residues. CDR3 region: CASSPSRGEDTQYF. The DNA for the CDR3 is TGTGCCAGCAGCCCCAGTCGGGGGGAAGATACGCAGTATTTT.

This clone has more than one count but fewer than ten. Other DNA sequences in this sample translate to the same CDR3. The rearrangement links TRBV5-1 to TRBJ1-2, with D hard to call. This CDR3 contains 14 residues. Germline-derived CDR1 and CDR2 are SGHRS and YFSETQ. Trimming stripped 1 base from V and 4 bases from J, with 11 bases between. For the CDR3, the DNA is TGCGCCAGCAGCTTGTCGGCAGGTGTCTATGGCTACACCTTC. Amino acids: CASSLSAGVYGYTF.

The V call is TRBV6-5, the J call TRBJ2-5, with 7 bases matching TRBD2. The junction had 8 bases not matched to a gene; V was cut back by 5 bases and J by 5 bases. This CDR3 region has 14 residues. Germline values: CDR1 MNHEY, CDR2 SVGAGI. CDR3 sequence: CASSRKTSWETQYF. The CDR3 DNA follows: TGTGCCAGCAGTAGGAAGACTAGCTGGGAGACCCAGTACTTC.

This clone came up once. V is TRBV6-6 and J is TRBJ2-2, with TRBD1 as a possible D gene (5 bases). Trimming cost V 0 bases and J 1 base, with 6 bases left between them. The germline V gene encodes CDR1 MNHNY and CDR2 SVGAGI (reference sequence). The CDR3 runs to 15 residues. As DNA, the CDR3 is TGTGCCAGCAGTTACTCTGGACAGAACACCGGGGAGCTGTTTTTT. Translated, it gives CASSYSGQNTGELFF.

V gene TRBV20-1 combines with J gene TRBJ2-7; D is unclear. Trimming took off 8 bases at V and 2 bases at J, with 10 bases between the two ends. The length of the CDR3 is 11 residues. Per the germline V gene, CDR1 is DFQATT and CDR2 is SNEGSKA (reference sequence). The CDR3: CSTDGAYEQYF. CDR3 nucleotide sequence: TGCAGTACCGACGGAGCCTACGAGCAGTACTTC.